These 11 T cell receptor beta chains were sequenced from one sample in a study of CD8+ T cells in alopecia areata. Sequencing templates came from extracted RNA that was reverse transcribed into cDNA. The data were produced by immunoSEQ multiplex PCR, yet TCRdb's version contains in-frame clones alone and is incomplete. The table lists about 180,000 clones, about 66% of them singletons. Source: CD8+ T cells sorted from blood, taken at week 0. The receptor source for this set is a human donor with alopecia areata.

This clone was detected only a few times. J is TRBJ2-7 and V is TRBV5-6; possibly TRBD2 for D (5 bases). The V gene lost 3 bases and the J gene lost 0 bases, with 10 bases spanning the gap. In germline, CDR1 is SGHDT, CDR2 YYEEEE. The CDR3 is 14 amino acids. The CDR3 DNA follows: TGTGCCAGCAGCTCTGCCGGGAACTCCTACGAGCAGTACTTC. Amino acid sequence: CASSSAGNSYEQYF.

Regarding this clone: The same CDR3 also results from other DNA sequences found in this sample. The V and J genes are TRBV5-6 and TRBJ1-5, with D unresolved. The CDR3 has 15 residues. Between the trimmed V and J ends, which lost 0 bases and 0 bases, there was a span of 7 bases. The germline V gene has CDR1 SGHDT and CDR2 YYEEEE. The CDR3 reads CASSLAGYSNQPQHF. CDR3 in DNA: TGTGCCAGCAGCTTGGCGGGGTATAGCAATCAGCCCCAGCATTTT.

This clone was seen just once. The chain couples TRBV9 to TRBJ2-7; D may match TRBD1 or TRBD2 (7 bases each). Germline CDR1 reads SGDLS; CDR2 reads YYNGEE. V gave up 4 bases and J gave up 0 bases, with 23 bases separating them. The CDR3 is 18 amino acids. The DNA for the CDR3 is TGTGCCAGCAGCCCAAGAGGGGGGGGACAGCGACGCTCCTACGAGCAGTACTTC. Translating gives CASSPRGGGQRRSYEQYF.

The chain is built from TRBV29-1 and TRBJ1-2, with a tentative D call TRBD1 (6 bases). This CDR3 has 13 residues. Between the trimmed V and J ends, which lost 2 bases and 2 bases, there was a span of 9 bases. The germline V gene has CDR1 SQVTM and CDR2 ANQGSEA. The CDR3: CSVEQGLNYGYTF. As DNA, the CDR3 is TGCAGCGTTGAACAGGGGTTGAACTATGGCTACACCTTC.

The chain recombines TRBV19 with TRBJ2-7, with 12 bases matching TRBD2. The CDR3 has 14 amino acids. V lost 5 bases and J lost 6; bases outside the gene matches: 5. Germline values: CDR1 LNHDA, CDR2 SQIVND (reference sequence). In nucleotides, the CDR3 is TGTGCCAGTAGTCCAGGGGGACTAGCGGGCGAGCAGTACTTC. Amino acids: CASSPGGLAGEQYF. The variable domain in full, completed from reference TRBV19 and TRBJ2-7, reads DGGITQSPKYLFRKEGQNVTLSCEQNLNHDAMYWYRQDPGQGLRLIYYSQIVNDFQKGDIAEGYSVSREKKESFPLTVTSAQKNPTAFYLCASSPGGLAGEQYFGPGTRLTVT.

This chain joins TRBV2 and TRBJ1-2; tentative D call: TRBD1 (5 bases). The germline CDR1 and CDR2 sequences are SNHLY and FYNNEI. Trimming stripped 8 bases from V and 4 bases from J, with 14 bases between. There are 13 residues in the CDR3. CDR3 loop: CASFPGTGYGYTF. The CDR3 DNA reads TGTGCCAGCTTCCCCGGGACCGGCTATGGCTACACCTTC.

The chain employs TRBV6-5 and TRBJ2-5; 12 nucleotides match TRBD2. V gave up 5 bases and J gave up 4 bases; unmatched junction bases: 5. Germline-derived CDR1 and CDR2 are MNHEY and SVGAGI. CDR3 size: 15 residues. This chain's CDR3 is CASSLAGGLGETQYF. In nucleotides, the CDR3 is TGTGCCAGCAGTCTAGCGGGGGGGCTGGGAGAGACCCAGTACTTC.

The genes are TRBV30 and TRBJ1-2; 9 bases match TRBD1. This CDR3 region has 11 residues. Germline-derived CDR1 and CDR2 are GTSNPN and SVGIG (reference sequence). The J segment lost 8 bases and the V segment lost 7 bases, leaving 5 bases of the junction unmatched. DNA of the CDR3: TGTGCCTTCCGGGACAGGGAAGGCTACACCTTC. It specifies CAFRDREGYTF. The variable domain in full, completed from reference TRBV30 and TRBJ1-2, reads SQTIHQWPATLVQPVGSPLSLECTVEGTSNPNLYWYRQAAGRGLQLLFYSVGIGQISSEVPQNLSASRPQDRQFILSSKKLLLSDSGFYLCAFRDREGYTFGSGTRLTVV.

This clone appeared a few times. The chain combines TRBV11-2 with TRBJ2-1, with D possibly matching TRBD1 (6 bases). The germline gives CDR1 SGHAT, CDR2 FQNNGV. The V gene lost 5 bases and the J gene lost 2 bases, with 16 bases spanning the gap. This CDR3 spans 16 amino acids. The CDR3 loop is CASSPNRDAAYNEQFF. CDR3 DNA: TGTGCCAGCAGCCCTAACAGGGATGCGGCCTACAATGAGCAGTTCTTC. Full variable domain (rest looked up from reference TRBV11-2 and TRBJ2-1): EAGVAQSPRYKIIEKRQSVAFWCNPISGHATLYWYQQILGQGPKLLIQFQNNGVVDDSQLPKDRFSAERLKGVDSTLKIQPAKLEDSAVYLCASSPNRDAAYNEQFFGPGTRLTVL.

This clone was seen a single time. V usage is TRBV7-2 and J usage is TRBJ2-2; no clear D gene. This CDR3 spans 14 amino acids. The ends were cut back, 3 bases at V and 5 bases at J, with 10 bases in the middle. CDR1 is SGHTA and CDR2 is FQGNSA in the germline V gene. Written as DNA, the CDR3 is TGTGCCAGCAGCTTCCTAGTTGAGACCGGGGAGCTGTTTTTT. It codes for CASSFLVETGELFF.

The chain is built from TRBV5-1 and TRBJ1-3; unclear D gene. Per germline, CDR1 SGHRS and CDR2 YFSETQ. Trimming left V 1 base short and J 1 base short, with 9 bases between. The CDR3 consists of 15 residues. In DNA, the CDR3 is TGCGCCAGCAGCTTGTCAGTCGAATCTGGAAACACCATATATTTT. This translates into CASSLSVESGNTIYF.